The clone carrying this T cell receptor beta chain was seen a single time. Assay: immunoSEQ multiplex PCR; the TCRdb copy retains only in-frame clones and omits some. The table has 440,000 or so clones, around 89% seen once. CDR3 length equals 14 residues. The V gene end was trimmed by 6 bases and the J gene end by 1 base; junction bases not matched to a gene: 5. Germline CDR1 SNHLY, CDR2 FYNNEI. The data derive from a study of Ad26.COV2.S vaccination and SARS-CoV-2 variants. Study summary: Into the muscle, Ad26.COV2.S was dosed once or twice, 56 days apart.

Treatment specified: 15 to 20 received Ad26.COV2.S at low or high dose, single or two shots; about 5 received placebo; per-sample allocation not given. Each sample was drawn 63 days after the first injection (of vaccine or placebo). The sequence was obtained from a person between 18 and 59 years old who received the Ad26.COV2.S COVID-19 vaccine or a placebo. V and J are TRBV2 and TRBJ1-1, with 7 bases identical to TRBD1. The sample in question was peripheral blood, obtained in a trial of Ad26.COV2.S vaccine versus placebo. The CDR3 DNA reads TGTGCCAGCAGGCTCGGGACAGCGAACACTGAAGCTTTCTTT. Amino acids: CASRLGTANTEAFF.